This T cell receptor beta chain is from a study of blood T cell repertoires in COVID-19. The V end lost 5 bases, the J end lost 4 bases, and 11 bases lay between the germline ends. The CDR3 has 14 residues. CDR1 is LGHDT, CDR2 YNNKEL, per germline (reference sequence). Sequencing was performed with immunoSEQ multiplex PCR; in TCRdb, only in-frame clones are kept and a portion is missing. The table has some 310,000 clones, 85% to 90% seen once. Patients of the Seattle cohort, enrolled during active infection, were followed longitudinally. The clonotype originates from a woman aged 25 to 39 with COVID-19, enrolled during active disease. The chain uses TRBV3-1 (or the pseudogene TRBV3-2) and TRBJ2-2, with D perhaps matching TRBD1 (6 bases). Material: peripheral blood. The CDR3, as DNA: TGTGCCAGCAGCGCAGGGGCCCGCACCGGGGAGCTGTTTTTT. Its protein product is CASSAGARTGELFF.